Listed below are T cell receptor beta chains from one sample, sequenced in a study of blood T cell repertoires in COVID-19. Some clones are missing from TCRdb's copy, which holds only in-frame ones; the method was immunoSEQ multiplex PCR. The data hold about 180,000 clones, with around 85% observed a single time. The sample consisted of peripheral blood. The origin of the receptors is a man aged 50 to 60 with active or convalescent COVID-19. The CDR3 runs from the conserved cysteine through the conserved F or W. D genes are given only for firm matches. Clone size, where shown, is once, few, many, or a class for clones that have expanded.

>TRBJ2-3|TRBD2|16|-|TRBV7-9
CASSPPSGRNTDTQYF
TGTGCCAGCAGCCCCCCTAGCGGGAGGAACACAGATACGCAGTATTTT
>TRBJ2-7|TRBD1|13|-|TRBV28
CAAWDSGGVGQYF
TGTGCCGCATGGGATTCAGGGGGAGTGGGGCAGTACTTC
>TRBJ1-2|TRBD1|15|-|TRBV19
CASSMSGTGARGYTF
TGTGCCAGTAGTATGTCCGGGACAGGGGCTCGGGGCTACACCTTC
>TRBJ1-5|TRBD1|15|-|TRBV6-1
CASSERTGNDQPQHF
TGTGCCAGCAGTGAACGGACAGGGAATGATCAGCCCCAGCATTTT
>TRBJ2-1|-|13|-|TRBV30
CAWRIGQYNEQFF
TGTGCCTGGAGGATTGGGCAGTACAATGAGCAGTTCTTC
>TRBJ2-7|TRBD2|15|-|TRBV9
CASSKTGRGAYEQYF
TGTGCCAGCAGCAAGACGGGGCGGGGGGCCTACGAGCAGTACTTC
>TRBJ1-1|-|14|-|TRBV6-1
CASSEGLGGTEAFF
TGTGCCAGCAGTGAAGGATTAGGGGGAACTGAAGCTTTCTTT
>TRBJ1-6|-|16|once|TRBV6-6
CASSAPDKPDNSPLHF
TGTGCCAGCAGTGCACCCGACAAGCCTGATAATTCACCCCTCCACTTT
>TRBJ2-1|TRBD2|17|-|TRBV3-1/TRBV3-2
CASSQVASGSGGNEQFF
TGTGCCAGCAGCCAAGTTGCTAGCGGGAGTGGGGGGAATGAGCAGTTCTTC
>TRBJ1-3|-|15|-|TRBV28
CASRPGSHSGNTIYF
TGTGCCAGCAGACCAGGGTCCCACTCTGGAAACACCATATATTTT
>TRBJ1-5|-|12|-|TRBV6-5
CASSLRGQPQHF
TGTGCCAGCAGCCTAAGGGGTCAGCCCCAGCATTTT
>TRBJ1-2|TRBD1|15|-|TRBV2
CASSAPGQAVDGYTF
TGTGCCAGCAGTGCTCCGGGACAGGCTGTCGATGGCTACACCTTC
>TRBJ1-2|TRBD1|17|-|TRBV5-4
CASSSFGEDRGAYGYTF
TGTGCCAGCAGCTCCTTTGGGGAGGACAGGGGGGCCTATGGCTACACCTTC
>TRBJ1-1|-|14|-|TRBV3-1/TRBV3-2
CASSLWGGDTEAFF
TGTGCCAGCAGCCTTTGGGGGGGGGACACTGAAGCTTTCTTT
>TRBJ2-7|-|13|-|TRBV6-5
CAIRDRLGREQYF
TGTGCCATCCGAGACAGACTGGGCCGCGAGCAGTACTTC